The next 4 T cell receptor beta chains were all read from a single sample in a study of tumor and adjacent non-tumor tissue in lung cancer (dated by TCRdb to 2017 to 2018). Library preparation was by multiplex PCR. Sequenced on an Illumina HiSeq 2500. TCRbeta libraries were constructed through three rounds of nested PCR with primers (Table S4) according to protocols modified from ARM-PCR. Using fastp trimming at Q25 and MiXCR clonotype assembly, TCRdb reanalyzed the public sequencing data and kept in-frame beta chains. Every entry covers one CDR3 protein and lists the most common genes and DNA from its rows. The sample table lists 120,000 or so distinct CDR3 sequences, approximately 66% of them with a count of one. Around 13% of the sample comes from the top ten. RNA was isolated from bulk, unsorted tissue, and RNA quality was assessed with a NanoDrop ND-1000 and an Agilent 2100. Sequenced sample: lung tumor tissue. The receptors stem from a man in his thirties or forties with non-small cell lung cancer.

A word on this clonotype: A much larger clonotype is one base distant, so this may be a read error. The V gene is TRBV12-3 or TRBV12-4, the J gene TRBJ2-7, with D unclear. The CDR3 has 15 amino acids. V lost 3 bases to trimming and J lost 3 bases, with 15 bases between them. CDR3 region: CASSFGVVLLYEQYF. The CDR3 DNA reads TGTGCCAGCAGTTTTGGAGTGGTTCTCCTCTACGAGCAGTACTTC.

There are a few counts of this clonotype. A much more abundant neighbour one base away suggests this may be a read error. Since the CDR3 does not end with the conserved phenylalanine or tryptophan, this likely comes from a read error. The V call is TRBV20-1, the J call TRBJ1-1; unclear D gene. CDR1 is DFQATT, CDR2 SNEGSKA, per germline (reference sequence). Trimming pared 1 base from V and 2 bases from J, leaving 11 bases between. The CDR3 has 14 amino acids. As DNA, the CDR3 is TGCAGTGCTAGAGCCGCTGGGATTAACACTGAAGCTTTCCTT. Its protein is CSARAAGINTEAFL.

This chain uses TRBV11-2 with TRBJ2-7; 10 nucleotides line up with TRBD1. The DNA end is more similar to TRBJ2-4, so the J call may be wrong. The germline V gene has CDR1 SGHAT and CDR2 FQNNGV. This CDR3 comprises 15 residues. The CDR3 DNA is TGTGCCAGCAGCTTAGGATGGGACAGGGGCCCCATTCAGTACTTC. Translation: CASSLGWDRGPIQYF.

For this clonotype: It may be a read error: a sequence one base away is much more abundant. This chain connects TRBV6-1 to TRBJ2-5; 9 bases line up with TRBD2. The CDR3 totals 14 residues. CDR1 and CDR2 (germline): MNHNS, SASEGT. The CDR3 sequence: CASTLAGTKETRYF. In DNA, the CDR3 is TGTGCCAGCACCCTAGCGGGAACTAAAGAGACCCGGTACTTC.